A single sample gave rise to the 17 T cell receptor beta chains below, sequenced in a study of T cell responses to AZD1222 COVID-19 vaccine listed by TCRdb under 2021. The library was prepared using the immunoSEQ multiplex PCR assay. This immuneACCESS table, as held by TCRdb, lists in-frame sequences with V and J called but not all clones. Of the missing ones, under half trace to an unresolved V gene in checked studies; the others have no known cause. The table for this sample lists about 69,000 clones; 75% to 85% of them were counted only once. The leading ten clones occupy around an eighth of the sample. The time point label here, explained by the study, means: about 28 days (+/-7) after the second vaccine dose. Material: peripheral blood, obtained 28 days after the second AZD1222 dose. The source of these receptors is an adult who received the AZD1222 COVID-19 vaccine.

This clone was detected once. V and J are TRBV4-3 and TRBJ1-6; 8 bases fit TRBD1. CDR1 and CDR2 (germline): LGHNA, YSLEER. The trim removed 1 base at V and 5 bases at J, leaving 7 bases unmatched. This CDR3 has 17 amino acids. CDR3 in amino acids: CASSQVGQGFNNSPLHF. CDR3 nucleotides: TGCGCCAGCAGCCAAGTAGGACAGGGTTTTAATAATTCACCCCTCCACTTT.

V usage is TRBV3-1 (or the pseudogene TRBV3-2) and J usage is TRBJ2-1; no clear D. There are 13 residues in the CDR3. Germline V gene lookup returns CDR1 LGHDT and CDR2 YNNKEL (reference sequence). V lost 4 bases to trimming and J lost 1 base, with 5 bases between them. CDR3 nucleotides: TGTGCCAGCAGCCCAAGGTCCTACAATGAGCAGTTCTTC. Translated: CASSPRSYNEQFF.

The chain links TRBV2 to TRBJ1-6; 9 bases match TRBD1. The CDR3 covers 16 residues. V was clipped by 1 base and J by 7 bases; unmatched bases: 5. Per the germline V gene, CDR1 is SNHLY and CDR2 is FYNNEI. The CDR3 protein is CASSEGRTGVNSPLHF. In DNA, the CDR3 is TGTGCCAGCAGTGAAGGGAGGACAGGGGTAAATTCACCCCTCCACTTT.

J is TRBJ1-2 and V is TRBV7-9, with TRBD1 matching 7 bases. Unmatched junction bases numbered 0, after V lost 3 bases and J lost 5 bases. The CDR3 extends over 12 amino acids. The germline CDR1 and CDR2 sequences are SEHNR and FQNEAQ (reference sequence). CDR3 nucleotides: TGTGCCAGCAGCTTGACAGGGTATGGCTACACCTTC. It codes for CASSLTGYGYTF.

The chain has TRBV5-1 and TRBJ1-1; a possible D gene is TRBD1 (5 bases). Germline lookup yields CDR1 SGHRS and CDR2 YFSETQ. This CDR3 is 14 amino acids long. V lost 3 bases, J lost 1 base, and 10 bases lay in between. CDR3 protein: CASSSGLGNTEAFF. The CDR3 DNA reads TGCGCCAGCAGCTCAGGGTTAGGGAACACTGAAGCTTTCTTT.

As DNA, the CDR3 is TGCAGTGCCATCACAGGGGTCGAGCAGTACTTC. The encoded protein is CSAITGVEQYF. The chain links TRBV20-1 to TRBJ2-7, with 7 bases identical to TRBD1. CDR1 and CDR2 from the germline V gene are DFQATT and SNEGSKA (reference sequence). The CDR3 spans 11 residues. V shed 6 bases and J 6 bases; nucleotides not matched to a gene: 5.

Comment on this clone: The junction and the germline gene differ at one end; a read error may be behind it. The chain has TRBV12-5 and TRBJ1-1; D is unresolved. The CDR3 has 13 amino acids. CDR1 LGHNT and CDR2 FRNRAP come from the germline V gene. In nucleotides, the CDR3 is TGTGCTAGTGGTTCCCATGGCGGCCCTCGGCCGGTCTTT. Translation gives CASGSHGGPRPVF.

V gene TRBV2 combines with J gene TRBJ2-7, with D unclear. The V gene's germline CDR1 is SNHLY and CDR2 FYNNEI. The ends were cut back, 4 bases at V and 3 bases at J, with 10 bases in the middle. The CDR3 is made up of 13 amino acids. The DNA of the CDR3 is TGTGCCAGCAGTGGTCGTCTTGACTACGAGCAGTACTTC. Amino acids: CASSGRLDYEQYF. The variable domain in full, with the rest retrieved from reference TRBV2 and TRBJ2-7, is EPEVTQTPSHQVTQMGQEVILRCVPISNHLYFYWYRQILGQKVEFLVSFYNNEISEKSEIFDDQFSVERPDGSNFTLKIRSTKLEDSAMYFCASSGRLDYEQYFGPGTRLTVT.

The chain combines TRBV7-3 with TRBJ2-1; TRBD1 matches at 9 bases. Trimming cost V 5 bases and J 7 bases; bases outside gene matches: 9. This CDR3 has 15 residues. CDR1 is SGHTA, CDR2 FQGTGA, per germline. The CDR3 protein is CASSLGQGQRNEQFF. The CDR3, as DNA: TGTGCCAGCAGCCTAGGACAGGGGCAGAGGAATGAGCAGTTCTTC.

The table lists this clone with a few counts. The V call is TRBV6-2 or TRBV6-3, the J call TRBJ2-1; a possible D gene is TRBD2 (7 bases). Trimming took off 2 bases at V and 8 bases at J, with 19 bases between the two ends. The germline gives CDR1 MNHEY, CDR2 SVGEGT. The length of the CDR3 is 16 residues. The CDR3: CASSYDRGGPADEQFF. The CDR3 nucleotides are TGTGCCAGCAGTTACGATCGCGGGGGCCCTGCGGATGAGCAGTTCTTC.

The rearrangement joins TRBV27 to TRBJ2-3; no firm D call. CDR1 and CDR2 (germline): MNHEY, SMNVEV (reference sequence). V was cut by 2 bases and J by 6 bases, with 9 bases left in between. The CDR3 runs to 13 residues. Here the CDR3 DNA reads TGTGCCAGCAGTTTACCCCCGGTCGATACGCAGTATTTT. Amino acid sequence: CASSLPPVDTQYF.

This chain uses TRBV11-2 with TRBJ1-4; 10 bases match TRBD1. In germline, CDR1 is SGHAT, CDR2 FQNNGV. This CDR3 has 16 amino acids. Trimming at V came to 5 bases and at J to 3 bases, leaving 6 bases not matched to a gene. In DNA, the CDR3 is TGTGCCAGCAGCCGGACAGGGGGGAGTGCTAATGAAAAACTGTTTTTT. Protein: CASSRTGGSANEKLFF. Variable domain in full (rest from reference TRBV11-2 and TRBJ1-4): EAGVAQSPRYKIIEKRQSVAFWCNPISGHATLYWYQQILGQGPKLLIQFQNNGVVDDSQLPKDRFSAERLKGVDSTLKIQPAKLEDSAVYLCASSRTGGSANEKLFFGSGTQLSVL.

The rearrangement uses TRBV21-1 and TRBJ2-2; no DNA check was done on the table's D call, TRBD1. TRBV21-1 is listed as a pseudogene. This CDR3 is 16 amino acids long. CDR3 region: CASSEDRGLHTGELFF. The CDR3 nucleotides read TGTGCCAGCAGCGAGGACAGGGGGCTACACACCGGGGAGCTGTTTTTT.

This chain connects TRBV12-5 to TRBJ2-7, with 11 bases fitting TRBD2. Germline V CDR1 and CDR2: LGHNT, FRNRAP. Losses at the gene ends were 3 bases for V and 2 bases for J; bases not matched to a gene: 3. CDR3 length: 15 residues. CDR3 residues: CASGLTSGGTYEQYF. DNA for the CDR3: TGTGCTAGTGGTTTAACTAGCGGGGGTACCTACGAGCAGTACTTC.

This clone is a singleton in its sample. The rearrangement uses TRBV9 and TRBJ1-2; D is ambiguous. The CDR3 runs 15 residues. Germline CDR1 is SGDLS and CDR2 is YYNGEE. V lost 4 bases to trimming and J lost 4 bases, with 17 bases between them. CDR3 bases: TGTGCCAGCAGCCAAGGCCAAACCTCTGTCTATGGCTACACCTTC. Translation: CASSQGQTSVYGYTF. Using reference TRBV9 and TRBJ1-2 for the parts outside the CDR3, the full variable domain is DSGVTQTPKHLITATGQRVTLRCSPRSGDLSVYWYQQSLDQGLQFLIQYYNGEERAKGNILERFSAQQFPDLHSELNLSSLELGDSALYFCASSQGQTSVYGYTFGSGTRLTVV.

This clone has a single count. CDR3 coding DNA: TGTGCCAGCAGCTTGGTCGGGGGCTTGGCTAATGAAAAACTGTTTTTT. This gives the protein CASSLVGGLANEKLFF. The gene calls are TRBV5-6 and TRBJ1-4, with D maybe TRBD1 (6 bases). This CDR3 contains 16 residues. The V gene lost 0 bases and the J gene lost 3 bases, with 12 bases spanning the gap. Germline V gene lookup returns CDR1 SGHDT and CDR2 YYEEEE.

The V gene is TRBV5-5, the J gene TRBJ2-4, with D perhaps matching TRBD2 (5 bases). The CDR3 totals 18 residues. The ends were cut back, 0 bases at V and 0 bases at J, with 16 bases in the middle. Per germline, CDR1 SGHKS and CDR2 YYEKEE (reference sequence). The CDR3 DNA reads TGTGCCAGCAGCTTGGTGGGCACGGGGAGCCTAGCCAAAAACATTCAGTACTTC. This sequence encodes CASSLVGTGSLAKNIQYF.